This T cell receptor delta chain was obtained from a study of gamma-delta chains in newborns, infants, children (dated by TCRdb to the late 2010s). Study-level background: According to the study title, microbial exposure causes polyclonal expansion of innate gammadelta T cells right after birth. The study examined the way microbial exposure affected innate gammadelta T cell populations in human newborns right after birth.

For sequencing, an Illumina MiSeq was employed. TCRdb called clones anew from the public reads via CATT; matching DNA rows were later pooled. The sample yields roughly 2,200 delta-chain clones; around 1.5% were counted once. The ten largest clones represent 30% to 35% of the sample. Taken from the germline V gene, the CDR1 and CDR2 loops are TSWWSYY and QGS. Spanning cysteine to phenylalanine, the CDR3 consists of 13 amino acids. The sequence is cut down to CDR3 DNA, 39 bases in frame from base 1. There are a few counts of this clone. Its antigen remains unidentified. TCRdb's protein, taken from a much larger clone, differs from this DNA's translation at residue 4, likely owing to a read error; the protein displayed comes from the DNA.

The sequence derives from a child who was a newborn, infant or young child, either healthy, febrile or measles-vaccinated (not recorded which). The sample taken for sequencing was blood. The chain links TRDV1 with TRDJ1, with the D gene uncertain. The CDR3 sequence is CALEESRQRRLIF. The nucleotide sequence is TGTGCTCTTGAGGAAAGCCGACAACGCAGACTCATCTTT.